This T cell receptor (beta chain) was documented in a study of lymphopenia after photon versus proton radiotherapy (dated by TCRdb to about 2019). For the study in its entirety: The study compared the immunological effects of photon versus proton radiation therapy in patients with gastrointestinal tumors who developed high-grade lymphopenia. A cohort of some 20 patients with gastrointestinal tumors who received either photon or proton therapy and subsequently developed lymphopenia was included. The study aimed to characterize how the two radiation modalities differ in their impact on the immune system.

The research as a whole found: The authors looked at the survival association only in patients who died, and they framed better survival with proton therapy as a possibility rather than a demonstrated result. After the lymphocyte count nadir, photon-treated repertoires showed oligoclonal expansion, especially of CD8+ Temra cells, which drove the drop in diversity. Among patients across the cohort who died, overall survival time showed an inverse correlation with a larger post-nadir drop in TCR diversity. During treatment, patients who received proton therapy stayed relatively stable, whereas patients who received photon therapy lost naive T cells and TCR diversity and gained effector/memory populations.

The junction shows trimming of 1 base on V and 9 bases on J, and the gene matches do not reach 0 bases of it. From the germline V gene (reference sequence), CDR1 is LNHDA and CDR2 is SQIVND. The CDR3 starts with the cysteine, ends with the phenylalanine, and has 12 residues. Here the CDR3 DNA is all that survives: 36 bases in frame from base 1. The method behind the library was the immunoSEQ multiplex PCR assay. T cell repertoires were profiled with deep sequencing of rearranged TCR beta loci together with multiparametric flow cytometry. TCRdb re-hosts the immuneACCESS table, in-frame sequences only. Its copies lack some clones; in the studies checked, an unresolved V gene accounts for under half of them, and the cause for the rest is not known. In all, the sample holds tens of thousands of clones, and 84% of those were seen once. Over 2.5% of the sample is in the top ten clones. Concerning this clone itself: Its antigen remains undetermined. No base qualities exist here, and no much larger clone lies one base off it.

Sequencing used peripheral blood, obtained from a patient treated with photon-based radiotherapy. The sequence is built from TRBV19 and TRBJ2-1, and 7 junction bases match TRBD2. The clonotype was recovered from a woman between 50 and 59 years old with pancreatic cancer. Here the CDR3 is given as CASSIGGGEQFF. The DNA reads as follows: TGTGCCAGTAGTATAGGCGGGGGTGAGCAGTTCTTC.